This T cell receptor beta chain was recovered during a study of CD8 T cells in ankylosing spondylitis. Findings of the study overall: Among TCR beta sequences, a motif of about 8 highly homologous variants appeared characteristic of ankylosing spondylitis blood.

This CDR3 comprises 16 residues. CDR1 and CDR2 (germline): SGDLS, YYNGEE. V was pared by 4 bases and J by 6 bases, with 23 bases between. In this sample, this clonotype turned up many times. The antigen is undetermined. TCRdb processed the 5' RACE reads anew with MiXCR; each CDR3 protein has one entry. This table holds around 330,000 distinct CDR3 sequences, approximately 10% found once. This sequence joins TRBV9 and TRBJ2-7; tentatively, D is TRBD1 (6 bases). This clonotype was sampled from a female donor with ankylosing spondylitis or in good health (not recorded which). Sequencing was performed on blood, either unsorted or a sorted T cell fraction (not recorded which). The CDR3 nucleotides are TGTGCCAGCAGCCCCCGAGGGGGATCCACATTCTCCGAGCAGTACTTC. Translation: CASSPRGGSTFSEQYF.